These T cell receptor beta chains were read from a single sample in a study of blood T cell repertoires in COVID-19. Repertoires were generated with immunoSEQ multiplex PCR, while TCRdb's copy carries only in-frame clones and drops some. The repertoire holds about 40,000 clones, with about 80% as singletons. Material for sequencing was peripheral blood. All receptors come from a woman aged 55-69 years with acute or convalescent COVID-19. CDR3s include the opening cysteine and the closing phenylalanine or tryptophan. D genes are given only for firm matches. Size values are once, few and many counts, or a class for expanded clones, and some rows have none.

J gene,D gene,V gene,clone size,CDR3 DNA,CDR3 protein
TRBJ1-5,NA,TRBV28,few,TGTGCCAGCAGTTCCCTCAATCAGCCCCAGCATTTT,CASSSLNQPQHF
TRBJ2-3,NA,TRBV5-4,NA,TGTGCCAGCAGCTTTAACAGTAACACAGATACGCAGTATTTT,CASSFNSNTDTQYF
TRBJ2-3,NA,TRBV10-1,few,TGCGCCACCTCCTTAGCAGATACGCAGTATTTT,CATSLADTQYF
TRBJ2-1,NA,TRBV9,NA,TGTGCCAGCAGCGCCAAGTTAAAGACTAATGAGCAGTTCTTC,CASSAKLKTNEQFF
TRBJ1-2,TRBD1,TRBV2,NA,TGTGCCAGCAGTCAGGGACAGGGGCCCTATGGCTACACCTTC,CASSQGQGPYGYTF
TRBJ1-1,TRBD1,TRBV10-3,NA,TGTGCCATCAGTGAGGGGACAGGGAGGGGCGCGTGGGCTTTCTTT,CAISEGTGRGAWAFF
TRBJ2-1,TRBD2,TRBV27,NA,TGTGCCAGCACCCCAGGACTAGCGGCTAACAATGAGCAGTTCTTC,CASTPGLAANNEQFF
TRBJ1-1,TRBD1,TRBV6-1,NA,TGTGCCAGCAGTGAAGAGGGACAGGGTCTTACTGAAGCTTTCTTT,CASSEEGQGLTEAFF
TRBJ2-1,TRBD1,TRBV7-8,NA,TGTGCCAGCAGCTTGGACAGGAGGTCCTACAATGAGCAGTTCTTC,CASSLDRRSYNEQFF
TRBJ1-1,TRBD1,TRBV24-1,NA,TGTGCCACCAGACAGGGGGCGGTTTCAGCTTTCTTT,CATRQGAVSAFF
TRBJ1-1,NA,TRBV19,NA,TGTGCCAGTAGTATGAGGGTTATTATAGGACGGCAAGCTTTCTTT,CASSMRVIIGRQAFF
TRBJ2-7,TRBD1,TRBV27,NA,TGTGCCACCCTGGACAGGGTCTCCTACGAGCAGTACTTC,CATLDRVSYEQYF
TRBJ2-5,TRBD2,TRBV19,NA,TGTGCCAGTAGTATCGACGGGGGGGGGACCCAGTACTTC,CASSIDGGGTQYF
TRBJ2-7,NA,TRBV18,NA,TGTGCCAGCTCACCACGACAGACTTTCTCCTACGAGCAGTACTTC,CASSPRQTFSYEQYF
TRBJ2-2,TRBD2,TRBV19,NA,TGTGCCAGTAGTAAGGGACTAGCGAACACCGGGGAGCTGTTTTTT,CASSKGLANTGELFF
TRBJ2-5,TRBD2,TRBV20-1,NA,TGCAGTGCTAGTCCGGTTCTAGCGGGAGGGCAAGAGACCCAGTACTTC,CSASPVLAGGQETQYF
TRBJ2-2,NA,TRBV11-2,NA,TGTGCCAGCAGCTTGGGCGGGAAGAACACCGGGGAGCTGTTTTTT,CASSLGGKNTGELFF
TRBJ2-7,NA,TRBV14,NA,TGTGCCAGCAGCCAAGTGGGCAGATTTGACGAGCAGTACTTC,CASSQVGRFDEQYF
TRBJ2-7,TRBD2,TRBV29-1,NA,TGCAGCGCTACCGGGACTAGCGTATACGAGCAGTACTTC,CSATGTSVYEQYF
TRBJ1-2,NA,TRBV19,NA,TGTGCCAGTAGTACGATAGACACCGCTAACTATGGCTACACCTTC,CASSTIDTANYGYTF
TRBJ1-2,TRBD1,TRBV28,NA,TGTGCCAGCAGTGAAGTATTTAGGACAGGGGGCGTCGAGTACTATGGCTACACCTTC,CASSEVFRTGGVEYYGYTF
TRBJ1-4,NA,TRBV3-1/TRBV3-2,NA,TGTGCCAGCAGCCGAGACGAGGCATCTAATGAAAAACTGTTTTTT,CASSRDEASNEKLFF
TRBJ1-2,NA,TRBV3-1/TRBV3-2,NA,TGTGCCAGCAGCCCTCCCGGACGGGAGCACACCTTC,CASSPPGREHTF
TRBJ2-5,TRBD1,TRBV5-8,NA,TGTGCCAGCAGCTTGGCCGGGACAGGGTTGGAGACCCAGTACTTC,CASSLAGTGLETQYF
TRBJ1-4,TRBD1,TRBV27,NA,TGTGCCAGCACTCTCACAGGGGGGACGGAGTCAACTAATGAAAAACTGTTTTTT,CASTLTGGTESTNEKLFF
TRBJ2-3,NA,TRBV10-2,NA,TGCGCCAGCAGTGAGTCTCATACAGATACGCAGTATTTT,CASSESHTDTQYF
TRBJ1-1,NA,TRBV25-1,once,TGTGCCAGCAGTCTAAAAATGACAGGCGGAGCTTTCTTT,CASSLKMTGGAFF
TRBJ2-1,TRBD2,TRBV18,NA,TGTGCCAGCTCATCACGTAGCGGGAGGGCCTACAATGAGCAGTTCTTC,CASSSRSGRAYNEQFF
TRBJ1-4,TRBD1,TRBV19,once,TGTGCCAGTAGTACCAGACAGGGGGGTCTTGAAAAACTGTTTTTT,CASSTRQGGLEKLFF
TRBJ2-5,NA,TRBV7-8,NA,TGTGCCAGCAGCTTAAAACGGTACCAAGAGACCCAGTACTTC,CASSLKRYQETQYF
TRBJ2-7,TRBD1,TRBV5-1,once,TGCGCCAGCAGCAGAACCGGGACAGGGACCCAAAAAAGATACGAGCAGTACTTC,CASSRTGTGTQKRYEQYF
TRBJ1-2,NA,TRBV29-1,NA,TGCAGCGTCCGGAAACAGGGCACTAGTAGACAAGGTGGCTACACCTTC,CSVRKQGTSRQGGYTF
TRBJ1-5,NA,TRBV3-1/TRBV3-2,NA,TGTGCCAGCAGTCCCAAATACACCAGCAATCAGCCCCAGCATTTT,CASSPKYTSNQPQHF
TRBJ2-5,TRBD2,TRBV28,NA,TGTGCCACCAGGACTAGCGGGGGCCAAGAGACCCAGTACTTC,CATRTSGGQETQYF
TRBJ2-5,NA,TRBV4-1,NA,TGCGCCAGCAGCCAAGATATTGGACAGCCACGCGAGACCCAGTACTTC,CASSQDIGQPRETQYF
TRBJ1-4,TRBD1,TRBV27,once,TGTGCCAGCAGTGGTACCGGGACAGGGAATGAAAAACTGTTTTTT,CASSGTGTGNEKLFF
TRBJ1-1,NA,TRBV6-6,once,TGTGCCAGCAGTCCCCAAGACCCGGACAGCCTGAACACTGAAGCTTTCTTT,CASSPQDPDSLNTEAFF
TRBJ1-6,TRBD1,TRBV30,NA,TGTGCCTGGAGTAGAAGGACAGGGAATAATTCACCCCTCCACTTT,CAWSRRTGNNSPLHF
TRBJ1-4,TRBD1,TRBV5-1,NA,TGCGCCAGCAGCTTGGGGGGGACAGCAACTAATGAAAAACTGTTTTTT,CASSLGGTATNEKLFF
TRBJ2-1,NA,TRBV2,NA,TGTGCCAGCAGCTACAGGATACCCTCCTACAATGAGCAGTTCTTC,CASSYRIPSYNEQFF
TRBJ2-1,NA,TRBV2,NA,TGTGCCACCGCCGTTTTTTCGGACAGCGAATACAATGAGCAGTTCTTC,CATAVFSDSEYNEQFF
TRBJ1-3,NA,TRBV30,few,TGTGCCGCACCGGCGGGGGTTTCTGGAAACACCATATATTTT,CAAPAGVSGNTIYF
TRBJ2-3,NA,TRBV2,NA,TGTGCCAGCAGTTCGGGCACAGATACGCAGTATTTT,CASSSGTDTQYF
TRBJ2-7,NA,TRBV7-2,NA,TGTGCCAGCAGCTTAGGCGTAAACGAGCAGTACTTC,CASSLGVNEQYF
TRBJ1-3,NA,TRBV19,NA,TGTGCCAGTAGTTCCACGGGGAGAGGACAGTACTCTGGAAACACCATATATTTT,CASSSTGRGQYSGNTIYF
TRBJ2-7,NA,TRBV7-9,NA,TGTGCCAGCAGCAGGACAGCCCGTTTACGAGGGACCTACGAGCAGTACTTC,CASSRTARLRGTYEQYF
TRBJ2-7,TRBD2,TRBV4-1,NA,TGCGCCAGCAGCCAAGAGGCTAGCGGGGCCTACGAGCAGTACTTC,CASSQEASGAYEQYF
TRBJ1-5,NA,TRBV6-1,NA,TGTGCCAGCAGTGATCACATTAGCAATCAGCCCCAGCATTTT,CASSDHISNQPQHF
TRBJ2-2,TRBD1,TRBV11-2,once,TGTGCCAGCAGCCCGTGGGGACAGGGGGCAACCGGGGAGCTGTTTTTT,CASSPWGQGATGELFF
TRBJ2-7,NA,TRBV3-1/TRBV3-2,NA,TGTGCCAGCAGCCAAGATGTTAGTTCCTACGAGCAGTACTTC,CASSQDVSSYEQYF
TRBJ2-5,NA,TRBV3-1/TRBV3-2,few,TGTGCCAGCAGCCAGTTTGCTAAAGGGGGACGACAAGAGACCCAGTACTTC,CASSQFAKGGRQETQYF
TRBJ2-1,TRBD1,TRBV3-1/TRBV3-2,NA,TGTGCCAGTACCCGGGACAGGGTTTCTGATGAGCAGTTCTTC,CASTRDRVSDEQFF
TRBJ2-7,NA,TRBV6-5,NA,TGTGCCAGCCGTTTGCGGGAATCCTACGAGCAGTACTTC,CASRLRESYEQYF
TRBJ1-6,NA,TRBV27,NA,TGTGCCAGCAGTTTAAGGCAGGGGAATTCACCCCTCCACTTT,CASSLRQGNSPLHF
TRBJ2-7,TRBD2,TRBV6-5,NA,TGTGCCAGCAGCCGTAGCGGGAGTGCTTACGAGCAGTACTTC,CASSRSGSAYEQYF